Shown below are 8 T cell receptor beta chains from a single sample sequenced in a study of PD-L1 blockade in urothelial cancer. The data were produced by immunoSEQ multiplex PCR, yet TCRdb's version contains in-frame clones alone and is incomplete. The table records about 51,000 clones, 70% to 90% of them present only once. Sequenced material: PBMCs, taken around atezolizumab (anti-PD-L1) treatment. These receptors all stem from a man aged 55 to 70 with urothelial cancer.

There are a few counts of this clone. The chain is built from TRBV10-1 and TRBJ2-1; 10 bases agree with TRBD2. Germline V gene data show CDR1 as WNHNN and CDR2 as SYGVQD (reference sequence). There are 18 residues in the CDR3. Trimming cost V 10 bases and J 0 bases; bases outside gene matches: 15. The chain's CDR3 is CAKPRAGGPHSSYNEQFF. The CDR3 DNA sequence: TGCGCCAAACCAAGAGCGGGGGGGCCCCATAGCTCCTACAATGAGCAGTTCTTC.

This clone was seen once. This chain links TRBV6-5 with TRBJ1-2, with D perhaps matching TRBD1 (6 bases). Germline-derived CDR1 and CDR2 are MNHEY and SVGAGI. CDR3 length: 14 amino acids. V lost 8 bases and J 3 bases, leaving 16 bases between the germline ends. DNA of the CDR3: TGTGCCAGCCGTTCCCCGACAGGTGACTATGGCTACACCTTC. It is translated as CASRSPTGDYGYTF.

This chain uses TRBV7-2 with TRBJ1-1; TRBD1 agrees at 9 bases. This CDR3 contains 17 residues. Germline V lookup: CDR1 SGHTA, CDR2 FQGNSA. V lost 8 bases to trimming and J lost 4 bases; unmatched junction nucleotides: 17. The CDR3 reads CASPPEGTGPFGTEAFF. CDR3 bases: TGTGCCAGCCCGCCGGAGGGGACAGGGCCCTTCGGCACTGAAGCTTTCTTT. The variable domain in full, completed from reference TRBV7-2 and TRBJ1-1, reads GAGVSQSPSNKVTEKGKDVELRCDPISGHTALYWYRQSLGQGLEFLIYFQGNSAPDKSGLPSDRFSAERTGGSVSTLTIQRTQQEDSAVYLCASPPEGTGPFGTEAFFGQGTRLTVV.

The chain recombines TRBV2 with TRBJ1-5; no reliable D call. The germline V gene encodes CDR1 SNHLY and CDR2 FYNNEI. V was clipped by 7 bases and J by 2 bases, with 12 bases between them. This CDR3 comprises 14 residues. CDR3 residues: CASKVGLGNQPQHF. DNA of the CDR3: TGTGCCAGCAAGGTCGGCCTAGGCAATCAGCCCCAGCATTTT.

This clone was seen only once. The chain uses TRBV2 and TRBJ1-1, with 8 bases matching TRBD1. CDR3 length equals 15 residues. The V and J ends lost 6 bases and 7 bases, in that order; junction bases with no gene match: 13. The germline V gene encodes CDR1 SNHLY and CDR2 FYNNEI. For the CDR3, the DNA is TGTGCCAGCAGATCACAGGGGGGAGTCTTGGATGAAGCTTTCTTT. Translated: CASRSQGGVLDEAFF.

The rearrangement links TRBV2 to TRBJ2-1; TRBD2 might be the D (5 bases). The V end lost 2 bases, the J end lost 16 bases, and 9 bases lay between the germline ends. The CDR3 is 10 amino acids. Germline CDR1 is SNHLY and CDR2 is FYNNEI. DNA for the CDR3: TGTGCCAGCAGTGAACGGGGAGTATTCTTC. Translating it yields CASSERGVFF.

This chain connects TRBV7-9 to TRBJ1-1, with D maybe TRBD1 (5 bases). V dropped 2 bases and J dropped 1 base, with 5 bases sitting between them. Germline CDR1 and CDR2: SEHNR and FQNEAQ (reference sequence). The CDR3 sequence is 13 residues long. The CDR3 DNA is TGTGCCAGCAGCTTACAGGGGAACACTGAAGCTTTCTTT. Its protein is CASSLQGNTEAFF.

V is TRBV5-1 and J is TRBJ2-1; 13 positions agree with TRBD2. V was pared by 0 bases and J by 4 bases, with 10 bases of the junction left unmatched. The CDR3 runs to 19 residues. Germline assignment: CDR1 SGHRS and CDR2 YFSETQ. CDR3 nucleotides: TGCGCCAGCAGCTTGGGACTAGCGGGAGGAATTCCCTCTTACAATGAGCAGTTCTTC. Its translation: CASSLGLAGGIPSYNEQFF.